These T cell receptor beta chains were read from a single sample in a study of radiotherapy plus CTLA-4 blockade in lung cancer. Assay used: immunoSEQ multiplex PCR; TCRdb lists only in-frame clones, some missing. The sample lists 24,000 or so clones, about three quarters occurring once. The sequences come from peripheral blood, collected from a patient treated with radiotherapy plus ipilimumab. These receptors all stem from a human donor with non-small cell lung cancer who had stable disease on radiotherapy plus ipilimumab. Each CDR3 is given with its conserved first and last residue. The D gene is left open where the match is weak. Clone size is given for some rows only: seen once, a few or many times, or a class if the clone is expanded.

v_gene	j_gene	d_gene	abundance	CDR3nt	CDR3aa
TRBV4-2	TRBJ2-2	-	-	TGTGCCAGCAGCCAAGGACAATATTCAGGCACCGGGGAGCTGTTTTTT	CASSQGQYSGTGELFF
TRBV18	TRBJ2-5	-	-	TGTGCCAGCTCACCAAGGGGGGATCCTCAAGAGACCCAGTACTTC	CASSPRGDPQETQYF
TRBV5-1	TRBJ2-1	TRBD2	-	TGCGCCAGCAGCTACGCTAGCGGGATGAATGAGCAGTTCTTC	CASSYASGMNEQFF
TRBV25-1	TRBJ2-3	TRBD2	-	TGTGCCAGCAGTAGCGGGACCTTCACAGATACGCAGTATTTT	CASSSGTFTDTQYF
TRBV11-3	TRBJ2-1	TRBD2	once	TGTGCCAGCAGAGCCGATCACGGCGGGGGGGATGAGCAGTTCTTC	CASRADHGGGDEQFF
TRBV19	TRBJ2-5	TRBD2	few	TGTGCCAGTAGTATCCTAGCGGGACCTGGGGAGACCCAGTACTTC	CASSILAGPGETQYF
TRBV7-9	TRBJ1-1	-	-	TGTGCCAGCAGCCCCCCGACCCCACAGGGAAACACTGAAGCTTTCTTT	CASSPPTPQGNTEAFF
TRBV5-5	TRBJ2-7	-	-	TGTGCCAGCAGCGGGAGCGGGCGGCGTTACGAGCAGTACTTC	CASSGSGRRYEQYF
TRBV28	TRBJ2-3	-	-	TGTGCCATTACGCCCAGGGGTTCTAGCACAGATACGCAGTATTTT	CAITPRGSSTDTQYF
TRBV5-6	TRBJ2-1	-	-	TGTGCCAGCAGCTTGAAGGGGTTGAATGAGCAGTTCTTC	CASSLKGLNEQFF
TRBV11-3	TRBJ2-3	-	-	TGTGCCAGCAGCTTAGAAGGGCGGGATACTAGCACAGATACGCAGTATTTT	CASSLEGRDTSTDTQYF
TRBV7-6	TRBJ2-3	-	-	TGTGCCAGCAGCTTATATAGGGATACGCAGTATTTT	CASSLYRDTQYF
TRBV9	TRBJ2-5	TRBD2	-	TGTGCCAGCAGCGTAGATGACGGGAGGACGTTCGGGACCCAGTACTTC	CASSVDDGRTFGTQYF
TRBV28	TRBJ2-7	-	-	TGTGCCAGCAGTTTCCCGAGTGGCGAGCAGTACTTC	CASSFPSGEQYF
TRBV2	TRBJ2-3	TRBD2	-	TGTGCCAGCAGTGCTTGGGGTAGCGGGAGGCCTGATACGCAGTATTTT	CASSAWGSGRPDTQYF
TRBV7-9	TRBJ2-5	TRBD1	-	TGTGCCAGCAGCCCAAAGACGGGGACAGACGAAGAGACCCAGTACTTC	CASSPKTGTDEETQYF
TRBV10-3	TRBJ2-7	TRBD2	few	TGTGCCATCGGTACAGCGGGAGCCTCCTACGAGCAGTACTTC	CAIGTAGASYEQYF
TRBV7-2	TRBJ2-5	TRBD2	-	TGTGCCAGCAGCTTAGTACCCTACAGTACTAGCGGGCAAGAGACCCAGTACTTC	CASSLVPYSTSGQETQYF
TRBV20-1	TRBJ1-1	-	-	TGCAGTGCTAGTCTCTTTGCTGAAGCTTTCTTT	CSASLFAEAFF
TRBV5-4	TRBJ2-1	-	-	TGTGCCAGCAGCTTAGTAGGAGACAGGTTTTTGTTCTTC	CASSLVGDRFLFF
TRBV15	TRBJ2-2	-	-	TGTGCCACCAGCAGGGGCGATGGCGGGGAGCTGTTTTTT	CATSRGDGGELFF
TRBV5-1	TRBJ1-1	-	-	TGCGCCAGCAGCCGAGACCCCTCTGGTGGTACTGAAGCTTTCTTT	CASSRDPSGGTEAFF
TRBV2	TRBJ2-2	TRBD2	few	TGTGCCAGCAGTCCTAGCGGGAGGAACACCGGGGAGCTGTTTTTT	CASSPSGRNTGELFF
TRBV28	TRBJ1-4	-	-	TGTGCCAGCAGTTCCCGTCGGTACAAACTGTTTTTT	CASSSRRYKLFF
TRBV9	TRBJ2-7	TRBD2	-	TGTGCCAGCAGCGTAGGGGTAGGATGGCTAGCGGGTTCCTACGAGCAGTACTTC	CASSVGVGWLAGSYEQYF
TRBV5-6	TRBJ2-5	TRBD2	-	TGTGCCAGCAGCTTGCTCTTTAGGGGACTAGCGGATCAAGAGACCCAGTACTTC	CASSLLFRGLADQETQYF
TRBV28	TRBJ2-1	-	-	TGTGCCAGCAGTTTGAGTGGTGAGGGAGTTGGCAATGAGCAGTTCTTC	CASSLSGEGVGNEQFF
TRBV14	TRBJ2-1	TRBD2	-	TGTGCCAGCAGCCAAGATTCCCGCGGGAGGTTGGGTGAGCAGTTCTTC	CASSQDSRGRLGEQFF
TRBV19	TRBJ2-5	-	-	TGTGCCAGTAGTAAAAGGACTGTCCAAGAGACCCAGTACTTC	CASSKRTVQETQYF
TRBV6-1	TRBJ2-2	-	few	TGTGCCAGCAGTGAAAGGGCCAGAAACACCGGGGAGCTGTTTTTT	CASSERARNTGELFF
TRBV2	TRBJ2-3	-	-	TGTGCCAGCAACAACGGTGGAGATACGCAGTATTTT	CASNNGGDTQYF
TRBV6-4	TRBJ1-2	TRBD1	few	TGTGCCAGCAAGCCGGGACAGGGGAGCGCCTATGGCTACACCTTC	CASKPGQGSAYGYTF
TRBV18	TRBJ2-2	-	few	TGTGCCAGCTCACCTGCCGTAACCGGGGAGCTGTTTTTT	CASSPAVTGELFF
TRBV23-1	TRBJ2-7	-	-	TGCGCCAGCAGTCAATCTGTCCCCACGCGTACGACAGGCGCCGATCGCGAGCAGTACTTC	CASSQSVPTRTTGADREQYF
TRBV28	TRBJ2-5	TRBD2	-	TGTGCCATACGACCATCGAGCGGGAGGGCCGCGAAGACCCAGTACTTC	CAIRPSSGRAAKTQYF
TRBV27	TRBJ2-7	-	-	TGTGCCAGCAGTTTTTACCGGAGCTCCTACGAGCAGTACTTC	CASSFYRSSYEQYF
TRBV7-2	TRBJ2-1	-	-	TGTGCCAGCAGCCCTTTCGGGGTGGGGGTCACCAATGAGCAGTTCTTC	CASSPFGVGVTNEQFF
TRBV7-6	TRBJ2-1	TRBD1	few	TGTGCCAGCAGCTCCCTCCGGACAGGGAGTAATGAGCAGTTCTTC	CASSSLRTGSNEQFF
TRBV2	TRBJ2-1	-	-	TGTGCCAGCAGTGGGGGGAGCTCCTACAATGAGCAGTTCTTC	CASSGGSSYNEQFF
TRBV10-3	TRBJ1-1	-	-	TGTGCCACACGAGATGTGCGGGGAATGAACACTGAAGCTTTCTTT	CATRDVRGMNTEAFF
TRBV19	TRBJ2-3	-	-	TGTGCCAGTAGCCCCGGGGCCCCCACAGATACGCAGTATTTT	CASSPGAPTDTQYF
TRBV6-6	TRBJ1-1	-	-	TGTGCCAGCGGATTGCGAGGGGGGAACACTGAAGCTTTCTTT	CASGLRGGNTEAFF
TRBV5-4	TRBJ2-4	TRBD1	-	TGTGCCAGCAGCCCCGGGACAGGGAAGCCTCTAGCCAAAAACATTCAGTACTTC	CASSPGTGKPLAKNIQYF
TRBV12-5	TRBJ2-2	-	once	TGTGCTAGTGGTTTGGTACTCAACGCAGGCCCCGGGGAGCTGTTTTTT	CASGLVLNAGPGELFF
TRBV7-7	TRBJ2-5	-	-	TGTGCTAGCAGCTTATCCCCAGGGCAAGAGACCCAGTACTTC	CASSLSPGQETQYF